These 17 T cell receptor beta chains were all obtained from the same sample, sequenced in a study of cytomegalovirus exposure and HLA in healthy donors. PCR involved 60 Vbeta and 13 Jbeta primers. Only in-frame clones appear in the TCRdb table, and some are missing; sequencing was by immunoSEQ multiplex PCR. The table lists roughly 150,000 clones, roughly 70% of them singletons, with 3.1% in the top ten. Material: PBMCs. The receptor set was obtained from a male donor in good health and CMV-seronegative.

The rearrangement joins TRBV4-1 to TRBJ1-1, with D possibly matching TRBD1 (6 bases). This CDR3 region has 14 residues. The ends were cut back, 4 bases at V and 5 bases at J, with 14 bases in the middle. CDR1 is MGHRA and CDR2 is YSYEKL in the germline V gene. The CDR3 is CASSRLEGVTEAFF. The CDR3 DNA reads as TGCGCCAGCAGCCGGCTAGAGGGGGTAACTGAAGCTTTCTTT.

Of note for this clone: The junction and the germline gene differ at one end; a read error may be behind it. The V gene is TRBV10-3, the J gene TRBJ2-7; weak D call: TRBD1 (5 bases). Germline V CDR1 and CDR2: ENHRY, SYGVKD. This CDR3 spans 13 amino acids. CDR3 coding DNA: TGTGCCATCAGTGGCCCAGGGTCCTCCGAGCAGTACTTC. Amino acids: CAISGPGSSEQYF.

This clone appeared a few times. The V gene is TRBV4-1, the J gene TRBJ2-6, with TRBD2 identical over 8 bases. CDR3 length equals 17 residues. Germline CDR1 reads MGHRA; CDR2 reads YSYEKL. V lost 0 bases to trimming and J lost 4 bases; unmatched junction nucleotides: 5. In DNA form, the CDR3 reads TGCGCCAGCAGCCAAGACCCGGGGGGGGCCGGGGCCAACGTCCTGACTTTC. Translated, it gives CASSQDPGGAGANVLTF.

Details on this clone: Other DNA sequences within the sample encode an identical CDR3. The CDR3 nucleotides are TGTGCCAGCAGCTTAGGACAGGGGAATTCACCCCTCCACTTT. Translated, it gives CASSLGQGNSPLHF. The V gene is TRBV5-8, the J gene TRBJ1-6, with 9 positions matching TRBD1. The V gene end was trimmed by 2 bases and the J gene end by 7 bases; junction bases not matched to a gene: 1. In germline, CDR1 is SGHTS, CDR2 YDEGEE. This CDR3 contains 14 residues.

This clone was recorded a few times. This chain links TRBV9 with TRBJ2-7; no definite D call. Germline-derived CDR1 and CDR2 are SGDLS and YYNGEE. The CDR3 loop spans 14 amino acids. V was cut by 0 bases and J by 4 bases, with 11 bases left in between. The CDR3 DNA sequence: TGTGCCAGCAGCGTAGCTCCCGACGGGTACGAGCAGTACTTC. Translating it yields CASSVAPDGYEQYF.

The V and J genes are TRBV7-9 and TRBJ2-1, with TRBD2 matching 8 bases. V dropped 5 bases and J dropped 5; count of bases not matched to a gene: 14. CDR1 and CDR2 (germline): SEHNR, FQNEAQ (reference sequence). The CDR3 runs to 17 residues. CDR3 sequence (DNA): TGTGCCAGCAGCCCCCATTCGGGGGGACTAGACGACAATGAGCAGTTCTTC. Amino acids: CASSPHSGGLDDNEQFF.

The chain combines TRBV7-2 with TRBJ2-7, with 11 bases fitting TRBD2. After removal of 4 bases from V and 5 bases from J, the junction contained 7 bases not matched to a gene. Germline CDR1 and CDR2: SGHTA and FQGNSA. The CDR3 totals 15 residues. CDR3 region: CASSSTSGSFNEQYF. CDR3 sequence (DNA): TGTGCCAGCAGCTCAACTAGCGGGAGCTTCAACGAGCAGTACTTC.

This clone appeared once. V and J are TRBV21-1 and TRBJ2-1; the listed D gene, TRBD2, was not tested against the DNA. TRBV21-1 is a documented pseudogene. The CDR3 is 18 residues long. The CDR3 loop is CASSKFGGRAPGHNEQFF. The CDR3 DNA sequence: TGTGCCAGCAGCAAATTCGGCGGGAGGGCCCCGGGTCACAATGAGCAGTTCTTC.

The chain has TRBV11-2 and TRBJ1-4; 7 bases line up with TRBD1. The CDR3 sequence is 19 residues long. Looked up from germline, CDR1 is SGHAT and CDR2 is FQNNGV. V dropped 10 bases and J dropped 4; count of bases not matched to a gene: 24. The CDR3 loop is CATPRHGGRATGRNEKLFF. The DNA of the CDR3 is TGTGCCACCCCCCGGCACGGCGGCAGGGCGACAGGGCGTAATGAAAAACTGTTTTTT.

Points on this clone: This sample also contains other DNA sequences that code for the same CDR3. This chain joins TRBV7-9 and TRBJ1-1, with unresolved D. The germline CDR1 and CDR2 sequences are SEHNR and FQNEAQ (reference sequence). The CDR3 is made up of 13 amino acids. Trimming took 3 bases from V and 1 from J, leaving 6 bases between them. CDR3 DNA: TGTGCCAGCAGCTTTTCCGGGAACACTGAAGCTTTCTTT. Translated, it gives CASSFSGNTEAFF.

The chain recombines TRBV30 with TRBJ1-5, with D perhaps matching TRBD1 (6 bases). Between the trimmed V and J ends, which lost 1 base and 7 bases, there was a span of 11 bases. The CDR3 contains 13 residues. From germline, CDR1 is GTSNPN and CDR2 SVGIG (reference sequence). The CDR3 sequence: CAWSEQGLQPQHF. The CDR3 coding sequence is TGTGCCTGGAGTGAACAGGGACTACAGCCCCAGCATTTT.

CDR3 region: CASSSWPGGGQPQHF. The CDR3 region has the DNA TGTGCCAGCAGCTCTTGGCCGGGGGGAGGTCAGCCCCAGCATTTT. V usage is TRBV5-6 and J usage is TRBJ1-5, with a tentative D call TRBD1 (5 bases). Trimming shortened V by 3 bases and J by 6 bases, and 16 bases separated the two germline ends. The CDR3 loop spans 15 amino acids. The germline CDR1 and CDR2 sequences are SGHDT and YYEEEE.

For this clone: A junction end diverges from the germline sequence, so it may reflect a read error. Here the CDR3 reads CASTLRDRVGYGYTF. DNA of the CDR3: TGTGCCAGCACTTTAAGGGACAGGGTCGGCTATGGCTACACCTTC. V is TRBV28 and J is TRBJ1-2; 9 bases align to TRBD1. The CDR3 runs 15 residues. Germline CDR1 reads MDHEN; CDR2 reads SYDVKM.

The gene calls are TRBV11-2 and TRBJ2-7; D may be TRBD2 (6 bases). Per germline, CDR1 SGHAT and CDR2 FQNNGV. The germline V and J ends were trimmed by 7 bases and 1 base, with 14 bases remaining between them. This CDR3 has 14 amino acids. CDR3 protein: CASNQGGRSYEQYF. For the CDR3, the DNA is TGTGCCAGCAACCAGGGAGGCCGTTCCTACGAGCAGTACTTC.

The V call is TRBV5-1, the J call TRBJ1-1; 7 nucleotides match TRBD1. The CDR3 has 15 amino acids. The germline V gene has CDR1 SGHRS and CDR2 YFSETQ. The junction had 6 bases not matched to a gene; V was cut back by 4 bases and J by 0 bases. The CDR3 DNA sequence: TGCGCCAGCAGCCCCCGACAGGGTATGAACACTGAAGCTTTCTTT. Encoded protein: CASSPRQGMNTEAFF.

The rearrangement links TRBV5-6 to TRBJ1-1, with TRBD1 matching over 7 bases. V gave up 0 bases and J gave up 9 bases; unmatched junction bases: 2. CDR3 length: 12 amino acids. The germline V gene encodes CDR1 SGHDT and CDR2 YYEEEE. CDR3 bases: TGTGCCAGCAGCTTGGGAAGGGGGCAAGCTTTCTTT. It encodes CASSLGRGQAFF.

This chain connects TRBV5-1 to TRBJ1-1; possibly TRBD1 for D (5 bases). This CDR3 spans 15 amino acids. The germline V gene encodes CDR1 SGHRS and CDR2 YFSETQ. V lost 5 bases and J 0 bases, leaving 14 bases between the germline ends. The CDR3 nucleotides are TGCGCCAGCAGTTGGGGACTCGGAGTGAACACTGAAGCTTTCTTT. This codes for CASSWGLGVNTEAFF.